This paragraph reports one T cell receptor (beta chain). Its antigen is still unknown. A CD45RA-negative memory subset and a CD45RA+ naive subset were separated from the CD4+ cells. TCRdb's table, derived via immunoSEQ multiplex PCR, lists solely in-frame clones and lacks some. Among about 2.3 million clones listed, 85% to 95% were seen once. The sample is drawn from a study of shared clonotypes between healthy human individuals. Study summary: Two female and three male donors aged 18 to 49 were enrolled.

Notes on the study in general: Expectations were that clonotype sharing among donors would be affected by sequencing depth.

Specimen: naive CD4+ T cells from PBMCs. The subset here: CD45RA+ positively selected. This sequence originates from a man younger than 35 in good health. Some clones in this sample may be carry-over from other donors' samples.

The CDR3, as DNA: TGTGCCAGCAGTACAGGGGGCGCCGGTGAAAAACTGTTTTTT. Amino acids: CASSTGGAGEKLFF. The chain has TRBV6-1 and TRBJ1-4, with 9 bases matching TRBD1. There are 14 residues in the CDR3. V lost 5 bases, J lost 7 bases, and 5 bases stayed unmatched. Germline V gives CDR1 MNHNS, CDR2 SASEGT.